Each of the 14 T cell receptor beta chains below was sequenced from the same sample in a study of blood T cell repertoires in COVID-19. Profiling relied on immunoSEQ multiplex PCR, and the TCRdb table lists in-frame clones only, not all of them. The sample holds around 100,000 clones, approximately 90% seen once. Sequences were obtained from peripheral blood. The receptors originated from a man aged 50 to 60 with acute or convalescent COVID-19.

V is TRBV7-2 and J is TRBJ2-1, with 7 bases lining up with TRBD2. CDR1 is SGHTA and CDR2 is FQGNSA in the germline V gene. The CDR3 loop spans 14 amino acids. The ends lost 5 bases at V and 8 bases at J; junction bases unmatched: 9. The DNA of the CDR3 is TGTGCCAGCAGCGTAGGGACTACGCCTTATGAGCAGTTCTTC. This translates into CASSVGTTPYEQFF.

The chain joins TRBV2 to TRBJ1-4, with D hard to call. V lost 8 bases, J lost 5 bases, and 15 bases lay in between. There are 14 residues in the CDR3. The germline V gene has CDR1 SNHLY and CDR2 FYNNEI. This CDR3 is CASQDYSGNEKLFF. The CDR3 DNA reads as TGTGCCAGCCAAGACTATTCGGGGAATGAAAAACTGTTTTTT.

The chain employs TRBV6-4 and TRBJ1-1; D is perhaps TRBD1 (6 bases). Germline CDR1 MRHNA, CDR2 SNTAGT. The ends were cut back, 2 bases at V and 4 bases at J, with 20 bases in the middle. CDR3 length equals 17 residues. The CDR3 DNA reads TGTGCCAGCAGTGACACCTTTCGACTACAGGGATCCACTGAAGCTTTCTTT. Translation gives CASSDTFRLQGSTEAFF.

The V gene is TRBV6-6, the J gene TRBJ1-6, with 9 positions matching TRBD1. CDR3 length equals 14 residues. The V gene's germline CDR1 is MNHNY and CDR2 SVGAGI (reference sequence). Germline trimming cut 6 bases from V and 6 bases from J; bases unmatched to any gene: 3. The CDR3 DNA reads TGTGCCAGCAGGGGACAGGGTGGTAATTCACCCCTCCACTTT. Translated, it gives CASRGQGGNSPLHF.

The rearrangement joins TRBV3-1 (or the pseudogene TRBV3-2) to TRBJ2-1, with D perhaps TRBD2 (7 bases). V gave up 4 bases and J gave up 8 bases, with 24 bases separating them. CDR1 LGHDT and CDR2 YNNKEL come from the germline V gene (reference sequence). This CDR3 contains 17 residues. The CDR3 loop reads CASSRTGAGQLTDEQFF. The CDR3 DNA reads TGTGCCAGCAGCCGCACCGGAGCGGGACAACTTACGGATGAGCAGTTCTTC.

V is TRBV30 and J is TRBJ1-1, with D unclear. This CDR3 has 13 residues. The germline CDR1 and CDR2 sequences are GTSNPN and SVGIG (reference sequence). Trimming removed 2 bases at V and 1 base at J, with 8 bases between. The CDR3: CAWSKDSNTEAFF. CDR3 nucleotides: TGTGCCTGGAGTAAAGACTCGAACACTGAAGCTTTCTTT.

The chain employs TRBV6-5 and TRBJ2-2, with 7 nucleotides matching TRBD2. CDR3 length: 15 residues. The germline CDR1 and CDR2 sequences are MNHEY and SVGAGI. The V and J ends lost 1 base and 5 bases, in that order; junction bases with no gene match: 4. The CDR3 here is CASSYFGEGTGELFF. DNA for the CDR3: TGTGCCAGCAGTTACTTTGGGGAGGGGACCGGGGAGCTGTTTTTT.

The chain couples TRBV19 to TRBJ2-7, with 10 bases matching TRBD1. The germline gives CDR1 LNHDA, CDR2 SQIVND (reference sequence). V trimming: 1 base; J trimming: 8 bases; junction bases outside the gene matches: 8. The CDR3 totals 15 residues. The CDR3 nucleotides are TGTGCCAGTAGTATAGCCGGGACAGGGGCGCTGAAGCAGTACTTC. Its protein is CASSIAGTGALKQYF.

The rearrangement joins TRBV6-6 to TRBJ2-7; 7 bases are a match to TRBD1. Germline lookup yields CDR1 MNHNY and CDR2 SVGAGI (reference sequence). This CDR3 region has 13 residues. V trimming: 6 bases; J trimming: 5 bases; junction bases outside the gene matches: 7. In DNA, the CDR3 is TGTGCCAGCAGAGCCGGGACAGTTGACGAGCAGTACTTC. It codes for CASRAGTVDEQYF.

This chain uses TRBV19 with TRBJ2-1, with a possible D match to TRBD2 (6 bases). The CDR3 is 16 amino acids. Germline V gene data show CDR1 as LNHDA and CDR2 as SQIVND (reference sequence). Trimming took off 1 base at V and 3 bases at J, with 13 bases between the two ends. The CDR3 is CASSIAASVSYNEQFF. The CDR3 nucleotides are TGTGCCAGTAGTATAGCGGCTAGCGTAAGCTACAATGAGCAGTTCTTC.

The rearrangement links TRBV5-6 to TRBJ1-3, with D possibly matching TRBD1 (5 bases). This CDR3 is built from 17 residues. V dropped 2 bases and J dropped 0 bases, with 15 bases sitting between them. In germline, CDR1 is SGHDT, CDR2 YYEEEE. The DNA for the CDR3 is TGTGCCAGCAGCTTCTGGGGAAGGGGCGGCTCTGGAAACACCATATATTTT. It codes for CASSFWGRGGSGNTIYF.

V is TRBV5-5 and J is TRBJ1-4; D gene unclear. V gave up 0 bases and J gave up 7 bases, with 7 bases separating them. CDR1 SGHKS and CDR2 YYEKEE come from the germline V gene (reference sequence). The CDR3 runs 13 residues. Written as DNA, the CDR3 is TGTGCCAGCAGCTTGGAGAGGGTTGAAAAACTGTTTTTT. This codes for CASSLERVEKLFF.

The chain carries TRBV19 and TRBJ1-5; 11 nucleotides match TRBD1. V trimming: 0 bases; J trimming: 2 bases; junction bases outside the gene matches: 9. Per the germline V gene, CDR1 is LNHDA and CDR2 is SQIVND (reference sequence). The CDR3 consists of 19 residues. The CDR3 loop is CASSIDRDRGIVGNQPQHF. The DNA for the CDR3 is TGTGCCAGTAGTATAGATAGGGACAGGGGGATCGTCGGCAATCAGCCCCAGCATTTT.

The V gene is TRBV6-6, the J gene TRBJ2-4; 7 bases align to TRBD2. V lost 7 bases and J lost 7; bases outside the gene matches: 16. The CDR3 extends over 16 amino acids. From germline, CDR1 is MNHNY and CDR2 SVGAGI (reference sequence). This chain's CDR3 is CASTYPNSVGGNIQYF. The DNA for the CDR3 is TGTGCCAGCACCTACCCGAATAGCGTCGGGGGGAACATTCAGTACTTC.